The text below deals with one TCR beta chain. Authors' analysis steps: Reference gene primers were amplified, and this amplification served to estimate nucleated cell counts. TCRdb's table, derived via immunoSEQ multiplex PCR, lists solely in-frame clones and lacks some. V, J and clone size reflect that table, while D and trimming were determined from the DNA. The profile shows approximately 280,000 clones, around 90% of them singletons. This sample is part of a study of blood T cell repertoires in COVID-19. Study-level background: Sites across the United States, Italy and Spain contributed samples from acute and convalescent COVID-19. In each case, the material was cDNA or gDNA derived from T cells, B-cell-depleted T cells, or PBMCs.

Trimming removed 0 bases at V and 4 bases at J, with 13 bases between. Germline V gene sequence: CDR1 SGHDT, CDR2 YYEEEE. The CDR3 is 15 residues long. The rearrangement joins TRBV5-6 to TRBJ1-2, with D hard to call. Sequences were obtained from peripheral blood. The clonotype comes from a young man with active or convalescent COVID-19. The CDR3 reads CASSLGRSLPYGYTF. The CDR3 bases are TGTGCCAGCAGCTTGGGGCGGAGCCTGCCCTATGGCTACACCTTC.